This T cell receptor (beta chain) was obtained from a study of blood T cell repertoires in COVID-19. About the study: Both acute and convalescent COVID-19 samples were obtained from the United States, Italy and Spain. From T cells, B-cell-depleted T cells, or PBMCs came the material, which was cDNA or gDNA.

CDR3 length equals 16 residues. The V gene end was trimmed by 0 bases and the J gene end by 4 bases; junction bases not matched to a gene: 7. Germline values: CDR1 SGHAT, CDR2 FQNNGV. Original analysis: Amplification of reference gene primers was used by the study to estimate nucleated cell counts. TCRdb keeps only in-frame clones here, not all; method: immunoSEQ multiplex PCR. That table gives V, J and clone size, and the DNA gave D and trimming. The sample consists of fewer than 150,000 clones, more than 75% of them appearing once. The receptor's source is a woman in her 70s with acute or convalescent COVID-19. The sample comprised peripheral blood. The rearrangement uses TRBV11-2 and TRBJ1-2; 8 bases fit TRBD1. CDR3 protein: CASSLDLDRVGYGYTF. The CDR3 DNA reads TGTGCCAGCAGCTTAGACTTGGACAGGGTAGGCTATGGCTACACCTTC.